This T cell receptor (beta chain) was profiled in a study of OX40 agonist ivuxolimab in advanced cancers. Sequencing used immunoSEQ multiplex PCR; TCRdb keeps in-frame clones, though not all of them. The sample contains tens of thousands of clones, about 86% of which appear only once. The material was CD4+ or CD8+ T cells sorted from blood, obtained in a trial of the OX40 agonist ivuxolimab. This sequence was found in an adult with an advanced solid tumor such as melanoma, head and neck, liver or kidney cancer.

The DNA of the CDR3 is TGTGCCAGCAGTACCTCTCTAGCGGGAGTTTTAGATGAGCAGTTCTTC. Translation gives CASSTSLAGVLDEQFF. This chain uses TRBV6-4 with TRBJ2-1, with 10 bases that match TRBD2. V trimming: 5 bases; J trimming: 8 bases; junction bases outside the gene matches: 12. Germline V lookup: CDR1 MRHNA, CDR2 SNTAGT. This CDR3 has 16 residues.